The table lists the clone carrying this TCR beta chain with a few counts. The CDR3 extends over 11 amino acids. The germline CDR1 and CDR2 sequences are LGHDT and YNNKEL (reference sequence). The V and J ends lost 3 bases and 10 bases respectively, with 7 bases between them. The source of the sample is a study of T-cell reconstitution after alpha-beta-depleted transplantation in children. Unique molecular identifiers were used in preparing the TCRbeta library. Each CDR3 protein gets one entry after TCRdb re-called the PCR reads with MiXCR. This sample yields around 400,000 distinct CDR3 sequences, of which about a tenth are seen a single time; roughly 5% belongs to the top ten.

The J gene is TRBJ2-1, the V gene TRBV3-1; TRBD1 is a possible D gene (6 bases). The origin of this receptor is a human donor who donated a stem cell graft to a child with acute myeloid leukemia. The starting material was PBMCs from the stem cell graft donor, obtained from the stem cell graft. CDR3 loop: CASSHGTEQFF. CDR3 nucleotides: TGTGCCAGCAGCCACGGGACAGAGCAGTTCTTC.